What follows are 24 T cell receptor beta chains derived from one specimen sequenced in a study of blood T cell repertoires in COVID-19. The protocol was immunoSEQ multiplex PCR, while the TCRdb copy is restricted to in-frame clones and leaves out a portion. The sample carries roughly 250,000 clones, 83% recorded once. The sample was peripheral blood. These TCRs come from a human donor in a cohort sampled during active COVID-19.

The chain combines TRBV7-2 with TRBJ2-1, with TRBD1 matching over 9 bases. The V gene's germline CDR1 is SGHTA and CDR2 FQGNSA. The trim removed 1 base at V and 7 bases at J, leaving 5 bases unmatched. The CDR3 contains 15 residues. CDR3 coding DNA: TGTGCCAGCAGCTTAGGACAGGGGGGGTGGAATGAGCAGTTCTTC. Protein product: CASSLGQGGWNEQFF.

This clone was seen a single time. J is TRBJ2-7 and V is TRBV27; weak D call: TRBD1 (6 bases). The V end lost 1 base, the J end lost 3 bases, and 13 bases lay between the germline ends. Germline V lookup: CDR1 MNHEY, CDR2 SMNVEV (reference sequence). The CDR3 has 15 residues. The DNA of the CDR3 is TGTGCCAGCAGTTTATTTCAGGGGTTGGGCTACGAGCAGTACTTC. Residues: CASSLFQGLGYEQYF.

This clone was observed a single time. This chain links TRBV4-2 with TRBJ2-3; TRBD2 aligns across 7 bases. This CDR3 contains 17 residues. Germline-derived CDR1 and CDR2 are LGHNA and YNFKEQ. V gave up 4 bases and J gave up 1 base; unmatched junction bases: 11. CDR3 region: CASSPPGFAGGTDTQYF. DNA for the CDR3: TGTGCCAGCAGCCCCCCCGGGTTTGCGGGAGGCACAGATACGCAGTATTTT.

This clone has just a few counts. V gene TRBV2 combines with J gene TRBJ1-1; no firm D call. This CDR3 is built from 13 residues. Looked up from germline, CDR1 is SNHLY and CDR2 is FYNNEI. V was shortened by 4 bases and J by 11 bases, with 17 bases between the two germline ends. CDR3 nucleotide sequence: TGTGCCAGCAGTGTATCACTCCCCCTTGATGCTTTCTTT. It encodes CASSVSLPLDAFF.

The gene calls are TRBV4-1 and TRBJ2-2, with 10 positions matching TRBD1. Unmatched junction bases numbered 5, after V lost 3 bases and J lost 4 bases. Germline CDR1 and CDR2: MGHRA and YSYEKL. CDR3 length: 16 residues. The CDR3 DNA reads TGCGCCAGCAGCCACTCGACAGGGGGCATCACCGGGGAGCTGTTTTTT. This translates into CASSHSTGGITGELFF.

The chain uses TRBV10-1 and TRBJ2-1; the match to TRBD2 covers 10 bases. V gave up 5 bases and J gave up 7 bases; unmatched junction bases: 8. The CDR3 contains 15 residues. Germline V CDR1 and CDR2: WNHNN, SYGVQD (reference sequence). The chain's CDR3 is CASSTAGGRMNEQFF. Written as DNA, the CDR3 is TGCGCCAGCAGTACAGCGGGGGGGCGAATGAATGAGCAGTTCTTC.

The chain is built from TRBV4-1 and TRBJ1-2, with D perhaps matching TRBD1 (5 bases). The germline CDR1 and CDR2 sequences are MGHRA and YSYEKL. This CDR3 has 16 amino acids. V lost 1 base and J 4 bases, leaving 16 bases between the germline ends. CDR3 nucleotides: TGCGCCAGCAGCCAAGGAGGAGGAAGGGGAGGCTATGGCTACACCTTC. Amino acids: CASSQGGGRGGYGYTF.

To note about this clone: An end of the junction does not agree with germline; a read error may underlie this. The same CDR3 can be traced to other DNA sequences in this sample. The rearrangement joins TRBV5-5 to TRBJ1-4; 9 positions match TRBD1. This CDR3 has 14 amino acids. Germline loops: CDR1 SGHKS, CDR2 YYEKEE (reference sequence). The CDR3 DNA follows: TGTGCTAGCAGCTTCCTACAGGGGGCTGAAAAACTGTTTTTT. It translates to CASSFLQGAEKLFF.

The chain couples TRBV9 to TRBJ2-7; D is possibly TRBD2 (7 bases). The CDR3 consists of 13 residues. Looked up from germline, CDR1 is SGDLS and CDR2 is YYNGEE. The V end lost 3 bases, the J end lost 7 bases, and 14 bases lay between the germline ends. The CDR3 region is CASSGGGFEEQYF. The CDR3 region has the DNA TGTGCCAGCAGCGGCGGGGGCTTCGAGGAGCAGTACTTC.

The chain recombines TRBV5-1 with TRBJ1-5, with 7 positions matching TRBD1. With V trimmed by 4 bases and J by 5 bases, 6 bases remained unmatched. Germline V gene lookup returns CDR1 SGHRS and CDR2 YFSETQ. The CDR3 length is 14 residues. The CDR3 protein is CASSLEGADQPQHF. The CDR3 DNA is TGCGCCAGCAGCCTTGAGGGGGCGGATCAGCCCCAGCATTTT.

This clone was detected a few times. This chain links TRBV6-5 with TRBJ1-1, with D possibly being TRBD1 (5 bases). Germline CDR1 and CDR2: MNHEY and SVGAGI. The V and J ends lost 11 bases and 1 base respectively, with 14 bases between them. This CDR3 spans 13 amino acids. The CDR3 bases are TGTGCCCTCGGGGGGGGGACGAACACTGAAGCTTTCTTT. Translation gives CALGGGTNTEAFF.

There are a few counts of this clone. The chain is built from TRBV10-1 and TRBJ2-5; a possible D gene is TRBD1 (5 bases). The CDR3 totals 13 residues. The germline CDR1 and CDR2 sequences are WNHNN and SYGVQD (reference sequence). The V and J ends lost 1 base and 4 bases respectively, with 7 bases between them. CDR3 region: CASSEFTGETQYF. The CDR3 DNA reads TGCGCCAGCAGTGAGTTTACAGGAGAGACCCAGTACTTC.

This rearrangement joins TRBV6-1 to TRBJ1-1; TRBD1 might be the D (5 bases). This CDR3 region has 14 residues. Germline CDR1 MNHNS, CDR2 SASEGT. The V end was cut by 6 bases, the J end by 1 base, with 12 bases between. This CDR3 reads CASSLRVGNTEAFF. The DNA of the CDR3 is TGTGCCAGCAGCCTCAGGGTAGGGAACACTGAAGCTTTCTTT.

The genes are TRBV5-1 and TRBJ2-7; D might be TRBD1 (6 bases). V shed 5 bases and J shed 3 bases, with 6 bases lying between them. The germline CDR1 and CDR2 sequences are SGHRS and YFSETQ. The CDR3 totals 11 residues. Written as DNA, the CDR3 is TGCGCCAGCAGGGACAGCTACGAGCAGTACTTC. Encoded protein: CASRDSYEQYF.

The rearrangement joins TRBV4-1 to TRBJ2-7; TRBD2 agrees at 7 bases. This CDR3 has 17 amino acids. From germline, CDR1 is MGHRA and CDR2 YSYEKL. Trimming removed 4 bases from V and 2 bases from J; junction bases left unmatched: 14. The DNA for the CDR3 is TGCGCCAGCAGCCGGGAGGGCCAGGACCGACGACCCTACGAGCAGTACTTC. This sequence encodes CASSREGQDRRPYEQYF.

The chain recombines TRBV11-1 with TRBJ2-1; D perhaps matches TRBD2 (7 bases). V lost 4 bases, J lost 5 bases, and 18 bases lay in between. Germline assignment: CDR1 SGHAT and CDR2 FQDESV (reference sequence). The CDR3 runs to 16 residues. CDR3 sequence (DNA): TGTGCCAGCAGCTCCTATGATGGGGGGGCCAACAATGAGCAGTTCTTC. Translating gives CASSSYDGGANNEQFF.

The chain uses TRBV5-6 and TRBJ2-1; D is possibly TRBD2 (5 bases). V lost 2 bases and J lost 4, with 16 bases in between. The CDR3 has 16 amino acids. Germline V gene sequence: CDR1 SGHDT, CDR2 YYEEEE. CDR3 loop: CASSLGGVAPYNEQFF. The CDR3 DNA follows: TGTGCCAGCAGCTTAGGTGGGGTAGCGCCGTACAATGAGCAGTTCTTC.

This rearrangement joins TRBV19 to TRBJ2-3; 13 bases match TRBD2. There are 15 residues in the CDR3. CDR1 and CDR2 from the germline V gene are LNHDA and SQIVND (reference sequence). The trim removed 7 bases at V and 3 bases at J, leaving 4 bases unmatched. CDR3 in DNA: TGTGCCAGTACCGGGACTAGCGGGACGACAGATACGCAGTATTTT. It codes for CASTGTSGTTDTQYF.

V usage is TRBV19 and J usage is TRBJ1-5; D is unresolved. Deletions cut 6 bases from V and 4 bases from J, with 16 bases between. Germline loops: CDR1 LNHDA, CDR2 SQIVND (reference sequence). The CDR3 spans 15 residues. CDR3 DNA: TGTGCCAGTAGCCCCTTGGGCAGCCCTAATCAGCCCCAGCATTTT. Encoded protein: CASSPLGSPNQPQHF.

V gene TRBV3-1 (or the pseudogene TRBV3-2) combines with J gene TRBJ2-7; D gene uncertain. The CDR3 covers 13 residues. Looked up from germline, CDR1 is LGHDT and CDR2 is YNNKEL (reference sequence). Trimming cost V 6 bases and J 2 bases, with 11 bases left between them. The CDR3: CASSPTVAYEQYF. DNA for the CDR3: TGTGCCAGCAGTCCAACGGTGGCCTACGAGCAGTACTTC.

The chain has TRBV6-5 and TRBJ2-5, with D unclear. The CDR3 length is 14 residues. Trimming took 7 bases from V and 1 from J, leaving 13 bases between them. The germline gives CDR1 MNHEY, CDR2 SVGAGI. The CDR3 DNA follows: TGTGCCAGCACGAAGGAGCTAATCCAAGAGACCCAGTACTTC. Protein sequence: CASTKELIQETQYF.

The V call is TRBV5-1, the J call TRBJ1-6, with 8 bases identical to TRBD1. This CDR3 region has 14 residues. Looked up from germline, CDR1 is SGHRS and CDR2 is YFSETQ. V shed 4 bases and J 8 bases; nucleotides not matched to a gene: 5. Here the CDR3 reads CASSPGQGYSPLHF. The DNA of the CDR3 is TGCGCCAGCAGCCCTGGACAGGGCTATTCACCCCTCCACTTT. Combining the CDR3 with reference TRBV5-1 and TRBJ1-6 gives the whole variable domain KAGVTQTPRYLIKTRGQQVTLSCSPISGHRSVSWYQQTPGQGLQFLFEYFSETQRNKGNFPGRFSGRQFSNSRSEMNVSTLELGDSALYLCASSPGQGYSPLHFGNGTRLTVT.

This clone has only one observation. V and J are TRBV25-1 and TRBJ2-5, with a weak D call TRBD2 (6 bases). V was clipped by 3 bases and J by 4 bases, with 12 bases between them. The CDR3 extends over 14 amino acids. CDR1 MGHDK and CDR2 SYGVNS come from the germline V gene. Here the CDR3 reads CASSDRLGGETQYF. The CDR3 DNA reads as TGTGCCAGCAGTGACCGACTAGGAGGAGAGACCCAGTACTTC.

The rearrangement links TRBV9 to TRBJ2-5; TRBD1 might be the D (6 bases). The CDR3 is made up of 14 amino acids. V was cut by 0 bases and J by 2 bases, with 8 bases left in between. Germline lookup yields CDR1 SGDLS and CDR2 YYNGEE. The CDR3, as DNA: TGTGCCAGCAGCGTAGGTGGACAGCAAGAGACCCAGTACTTC. As protein: CASSVGGQQETQYF. Using reference TRBV9 and TRBJ2-5 for the parts outside the CDR3, the full variable domain is DSGVTQTPKHLITATGQRVTLRCSPRSGDLSVYWYQQSLDQGLQFLIQYYNGEERAKGNILERFSAQQFPDLHSELNLSSLELGDSALYFCASSVGGQQETQYFGPGTRLLVL.